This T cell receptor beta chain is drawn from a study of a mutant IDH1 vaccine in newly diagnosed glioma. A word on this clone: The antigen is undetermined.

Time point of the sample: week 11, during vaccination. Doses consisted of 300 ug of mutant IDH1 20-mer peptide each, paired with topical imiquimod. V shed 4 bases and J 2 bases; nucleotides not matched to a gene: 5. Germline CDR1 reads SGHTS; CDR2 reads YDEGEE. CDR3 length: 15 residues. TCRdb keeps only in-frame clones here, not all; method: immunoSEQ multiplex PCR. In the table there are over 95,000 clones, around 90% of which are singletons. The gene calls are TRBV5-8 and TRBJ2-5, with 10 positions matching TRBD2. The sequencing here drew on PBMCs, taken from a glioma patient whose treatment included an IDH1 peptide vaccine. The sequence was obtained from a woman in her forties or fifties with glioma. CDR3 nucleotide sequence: TGTGCCAGCAGCAAGACTAGCGGGTCTCAAGAGACCCAGTACTTC. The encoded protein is CASSKTSGSQETQYF.